This entry features one T cell receptor beta chain sequence. The assay was immunoSEQ multiplex PCR, and TCRdb's table has in-frame clones only and misses some. Here the sample spans 80,000 to 90,000 clones, roughly 94% being singletons. This record belongs to a study of technical replicates of blood from a few donors. V lost 2 bases and J 2 bases, leaving 13 bases between the germline ends. CDR3 size: 15 residues. Germline loops: CDR1 KGHSH, CDR2 LQKENI. The receptor's source is a human donor in good health. The sequenced sample was T cells isolated from PBMCs. V usage is TRBV18 and J usage is TRBJ2-7; weak D call: TRBD2 (6 bases). The CDR3 coding sequence is TGTGCCAGCTCACCAGGGGTAGCGGAGGCCTACGAGCAGTACTTC. It encodes CASSPGVAEAYEQYF.